The 3 T cell receptor beta chains presented below share a single source sample, sequenced in a study of early stage breast cancer tumors. Sequencing was performed with immunoSEQ multiplex PCR; in TCRdb, only in-frame clones are kept and a portion is missing. The sample contains roughly 19,000 clones, about three quarters of which appear only once. The sequenced material came from blood. Receptor source: a person in their sixties with breast cancer.

Only one count was recorded for this clone. The J gene is TRBJ1-2, the V gene TRBV19; unclear D gene. The CDR3 runs 13 residues. V lost 4 bases and J 1 base, leaving 7 bases between the germline ends. The germline CDR1 and CDR2 sequences are LNHDA and SQIVND (reference sequence). CDR3 loop: CASSNDRNYGYTF. CDR3 nucleotides: TGTGCCAGTAGTAATGACCGTAACTATGGCTACACCTTC.

The rearrangement joins TRBV9 to TRBJ2-3; 8 nucleotides align to TRBD2. The CDR3 contains 16 residues. The junction had 8 bases not matched to a gene; V was cut back by 0 bases and J by 5 bases. Germline-derived CDR1 and CDR2 are SGDLS and YYNGEE. CDR3 coding DNA: TGTGCCAGCAGCGTAGAGGGCGGGAGGCGGGAAGATACGCAGTATTTT. Its protein product is CASSVEGGRREDTQYF. Full variable domain (rest looked up from reference TRBV9 and TRBJ2-3): DSGVTQTPKHLITATGQRVTLRCSPRSGDLSVYWYQQSLDQGLQFLIQYYNGEERAKGNILERFSAQQFPDLHSELNLSSLELGDSALYFCASSVEGGRREDTQYFGPGTRLTVL.

This clone came up a few times. The chain couples TRBV10-1 to TRBJ1-6; the D gene is possibly TRBD1 (6 bases). V lost 6 bases to trimming and J lost 7 bases, with 19 bases between them. This CDR3 region has 16 residues. From germline, CDR1 is WNHNN and CDR2 SYGVQD (reference sequence). CDR3 in amino acids: CASRAKKGQRNSPLHF. In DNA, the CDR3 is TGCGCCAGCAGGGCGAAAAAGGGACAAAGAAATTCACCCCTCCACTTT.